A single sample gave rise to the 14 T cell receptor beta chains below, sequenced in a study of T cell responses to AZD1222 COVID-19 vaccine. Sequencing was performed with immunoSEQ multiplex PCR; in TCRdb, only in-frame clones are kept and a portion is missing. The profile shows some 150,000 clones, about 93% of them singletons. Sample: peripheral blood, taken 28 days after the second AZD1222 dose. These TCRs come from an adult who received the AZD1222 COVID-19 vaccine.

V usage is TRBV19 and J usage is TRBJ2-2, with TRBD2 matching 10 bases. V shed 3 bases and J 3 bases; nucleotides not matched to a gene: 7. Germline V gives CDR1 LNHDA, CDR2 SQIVND (reference sequence). The CDR3 is made up of 17 amino acids. As DNA, the CDR3 is TGTGCCAGTAGTATTGGTCGACTAGCGGGCCACACCGGGGAGCTGTTTTTT. It codes for CASSIGRLAGHTGELFF.

DNA of the CDR3: TGTGCCAGCAGTTACGGACGGGGCTCTGGAAACACCATATATTTT. It codes for CASSYGRGSGNTIYF. This rearrangement joins TRBV6-6 to TRBJ1-3; no clear D. With 2 bases removed from V and 0 bases from J, the gap between germline ends came to 8 bases. Germline V gene lookup returns CDR1 MNHNY and CDR2 SVGAGI (reference sequence). The CDR3 extends over 15 amino acids.

This chain joins TRBV15 and TRBJ2-1, with 8 bases identical to TRBD2. CDR1 is LNHNV and CDR2 is YYDKDF in the germline V gene (reference sequence). The V and J ends lost 0 bases and 6 bases, in that order; junction bases with no gene match: 10. There are 17 residues in the CDR3. The CDR3 DNA reads TGTGCCACCAGCAGAGATAGCCTAGCGGGTGGGCGCAATGAGCAGTTCTTC. Its translation is CATSRDSLAGGRNEQFF.

The V gene is TRBV2, the J gene TRBJ2-5, with D perhaps TRBD2 (6 bases). The CDR3 consists of 13 residues. V lost 6 bases, J lost 1 base, and 9 bases lay in between. The V gene's germline CDR1 is SNHLY and CDR2 FYNNEI. The CDR3 loop reads CASRRDFQETQYF. In nucleotides, the CDR3 is TGTGCCAGCAGAAGGGACTTCCAAGAGACCCAGTACTTC.

J is TRBJ2-7 and V is TRBV12-3 or TRBV12-4, with D perhaps matching TRBD1 (5 bases). The CDR3 totals 12 residues. V lost 7 bases to trimming and J lost 2 bases, with 9 bases between them. CDR3 nucleotide sequence: TGTGCCAGCACCCTGACAGCCTACGAGCAGTACTTC. Its translation: CASTLTAYEQYF.

This chain connects TRBV7-2 to TRBJ1-2; 8 bases map to TRBD1. The CDR3 runs to 14 residues. Germline lookup yields CDR1 SGHTA and CDR2 FQGNSA. The junction had 2 bases not matched to a gene; V was cut back by 1 base and J by 4 bases. The CDR3: CASSLDTGGYGYTF. CDR3 DNA: TGTGCCAGCAGCTTAGATACAGGGGGCTATGGCTACACCTTC.

The chain carries TRBV6-6 and TRBJ1-5, with 9 positions matching TRBD1. The trim removed 5 bases at V and 4 bases at J, leaving 6 bases unmatched. The CDR3 covers 15 residues. In germline, CDR1 is MNHNY, CDR2 SVGAGI (reference sequence). For the CDR3, the DNA is TGTGCCAGCAGTCGTCCCGGGACAGGGAATCAGCCCCAGCATTTT. Translation: CASSRPGTGNQPQHF.

The genes are TRBV3-1 (or the pseudogene TRBV3-2) and TRBJ2-1; 13 positions match TRBD2. The CDR3 has 16 residues. Looked up from germline, CDR1 is LGHDT and CDR2 is YNNKEL (reference sequence). J was trimmed by 9 bases and V by 3 bases; bases with no gene match: 8. This chain's CDR3 is CASSHFPGTSGAEQFF. The DNA of the CDR3 is TGTGCCAGCAGCCATTTCCCCGGGACTAGCGGGGCTGAGCAGTTCTTC.

The V and J genes are TRBV9 and TRBJ2-2; D remains unclear. The germline gives CDR1 SGDLS, CDR2 YYNGEE. The CDR3 runs 13 residues. Trimming left V 0 bases short and J 7 bases short, with 7 bases between. CDR3 in amino acids: CASSVVSGGELFF. The CDR3 bases are TGTGCCAGCAGCGTAGTGTCCGGCGGGGAGCTGTTTTTT.

The rearrangement links TRBV27 to TRBJ1-5; D unresolved. Germline-derived CDR1 and CDR2 are MNHEY and SMNVEV (reference sequence). V was cut by 8 bases and J by 7 bases, with 21 bases left in between. CDR3 length equals 15 residues. CDR3 DNA: TGTGCCAGCCCCGGGAGACGAAGGAAGTACCAGCCCCAGCATTTT. This codes for CASPGRRRKYQPQHF.

The rearrangement links TRBV5-1 to TRBJ1-1, with D perhaps TRBD1 (6 bases). Trimming took off 2 bases at V and 4 bases at J, with 12 bases between the two ends. Germline CDR1 SGHRS, CDR2 YFSETQ. CDR3 size: 14 residues. CDR3 amino acids: CASSFSGAVTEAFF. DNA for the CDR3: TGCGCCAGCAGCTTCTCAGGGGCGGTCACTGAAGCTTTCTTT.

The sample holds one count of this clone. The chain couples TRBV6-4 to TRBJ2-1; 8 nucleotides agree with TRBD2. Unmatched junction bases numbered 13, after V lost 6 bases and J lost 0 bases. This CDR3 is built from 18 residues. Germline values: CDR1 MRHNA, CDR2 SNTAGT. Written as DNA, the CDR3 is TGTGCCAGCAGCCTATTAGCGGGGCCGTATAGCTCCTACAATGAGCAGTTCTTC. It is translated as CASSLLAGPYSSYNEQFF.

In nucleotides, the CDR3 is TGTGCCACCAGTGATTTGCGGGGGGTAGCTTTCTTT. Amino acid sequence: CATSDLRGVAFF. V usage is TRBV24-1 and J usage is TRBJ1-1; tentatively, D is TRBD1 (5 bases). This CDR3 contains 12 residues. Trimming pared 0 bases from V and 10 bases from J, leaving 8 bases between. Germline lookup yields CDR1 KGHDR and CDR2 SFDVKD.

V is TRBV3-1 (or the pseudogene TRBV3-2) and J is TRBJ2-7; D unclear. V was pared by 4 bases and J by 5 bases, with 15 bases between. The germline V gene encodes CDR1 LGHDT and CDR2 YNNKEL (reference sequence). The CDR3 covers 14 residues. CDR3 in DNA: TGTGCCAGCAGCCCCCTGGCAGAAAGGGACGAGCAGTACTTC. Its translation: CASSPLAERDEQYF.